Shown below are 16 T cell receptor beta chains from a single sample sequenced in a study of T cell responses to AZD1222 COVID-19 vaccine. Clones were read by immunoSEQ multiplex PCR, and TCRdb kept only the in-frame ones, dropping some. The table shows about 88,000 clones, with around 86% occurring only once. Here the sequenced sample was peripheral blood, taken on day 0 of AZD1222 vaccination. Receptors originate from an adult in good health.

The chain has TRBV18 and TRBJ1-1; the match to TRBD1 covers 8 bases. The germline V gene has CDR1 KGHSH and CDR2 LQKENI. The CDR3 is 15 residues long. The trim removed 3 bases at V and 1 base at J, leaving 4 bases unmatched. The CDR3 nucleotides read TGTGCCAGCTCACCCGGGACAGGTTCGAACACTGAAGCTTTCTTT. It yields the protein CASSPGTGSNTEAFF. The full variable domain, rest sourced from reference TRBV18 and TRBJ1-1, is NAGVMQNPRHLVRRRGQEARLRCSPMKGHSHVYWYRQLPEEGLKFMVYLQKENIIDESGMPKERFSAEFPKEGPSILRIQQVVRGDSAAYFCASSPGTGSNTEAFFGQGTRLTVV.

The sample holds one count of this clone. The chain has TRBV19 and TRBJ2-1; D is ambiguous. V was shortened by 0 bases and J by 6 bases, with 9 bases between the two germline ends. CDR1 and CDR2 (germline): LNHDA, SQIVND (reference sequence). The CDR3 is 14 amino acids. CDR3 sequence: CASSIDHASNEQFF. As DNA, the CDR3 is TGTGCCAGTAGTATAGATCACGCTAGCAATGAGCAGTTCTTC.

This clone showed up just once. The rearrangement uses TRBV30 and TRBJ2-1; TRBD2 agrees at 10 bases. V shed 1 base, J shed 7 bases, and the junction held 10 bases outside the gene matches. Germline assignment: CDR1 GTSNPN and CDR2 SVGIG (reference sequence). The CDR3 extends over 16 amino acids. CDR3 in DNA: TGTGCCTGGAGTGGCCTCCTAGCGGGAGCCAGGAATGAGCAGTTCTTC. Translated, it gives CAWSGLLAGARNEQFF.

This sequence joins TRBV12-5 and TRBJ2-2; D perhaps matches TRBD1 (6 bases). V was cut by 5 bases and J by 1 base, with 14 bases left in between. The CDR3 consists of 16 residues. Germline loops: CDR1 LGHNT, CDR2 FRNRAP. The CDR3 sequence is CASGLLIGGNTGELFF. CDR3 DNA sequence: TGTGCTAGTGGTCTACTGATAGGGGGGAACACCGGGGAGCTGTTTTTT.

The genes are TRBV5-5 and TRBJ1-5; D remains ambiguous. V was pared by 4 bases and J by 11 bases, with 16 bases between. CDR1 SGHKS and CDR2 YYEKEE come from the germline V gene (reference sequence). This CDR3 has 13 amino acids. The CDR3 loop is CASSRGPQEAQHF. DNA of the CDR3: TGTGCCAGCAGCCGTGGGCCCCAAGAGGCCCAGCATTTT.

The rearrangement uses TRBV19 and TRBJ2-2; TRBD2 might be the D (6 bases). Germline assignment: CDR1 LNHDA and CDR2 SQIVND (reference sequence). V gave up 3 bases and J gave up 1 base, with 9 bases separating them. The CDR3 has 15 residues. CDR3: CASSIGDWNTGELFF. For the CDR3, the DNA is TGTGCCAGTAGTATCGGGGACTGGAACACCGGGGAGCTGTTTTTT.

The chain is built from TRBV19 and TRBJ1-6; TRBD1 matches 7 bases. CDR1 is LNHDA, CDR2 SQIVND, per germline (reference sequence). The CDR3 length is 13 residues. V was pared by 5 bases and J by 10 bases, with 5 bases of the junction left unmatched. CDR3: CASSATGESPLHF. The CDR3 region has the DNA TGTGCCAGTAGTGCAACAGGGGAATCACCCCTCCACTTT.

This chain joins TRBV3-1 (or the pseudogene TRBV3-2) and TRBJ2-4, with TRBD2 matching 13 bases. Per germline, CDR1 LGHDT and CDR2 YNNKEL (reference sequence). This CDR3 region has 20 residues. V lost 3 bases and J lost 0; bases outside the gene matches: 11. CDR3 nucleotides: TGTGCCAGCAGCCATGGGACTAGCGGGACCCCTTATCTAGCCAAAAACATTCAGTACTTC. Translation gives CASSHGTSGTPYLAKNIQYF.

The chain uses TRBV4-2 and TRBJ1-2, with D perhaps matching TRBD1 (6 bases). The CDR3 loop spans 15 amino acids. Germline-derived CDR1 and CDR2 are LGHNA and YNFKEQ. V was shortened by 0 bases and J by 5 bases, with 13 bases between the two germline ends. CDR3 region: CASSQDQGQGYGYTF. The CDR3, as DNA: TGTGCCAGCAGCCAAGATCAGGGCCAGGGGTATGGCTACACCTTC.

Points on this clone: The sample holds other DNA sequences that translate to the same CDR3. The chain employs TRBV19 and TRBJ2-1; unclear D gene. Looked up from germline, CDR1 is LNHDA and CDR2 is SQIVND (reference sequence). V was pared by 1 base and J by 0 bases, with 7 bases between. The CDR3 covers 15 residues. The CDR3 sequence: CASSIGPSSYNEQFF. The CDR3, as DNA: TGTGCCAGTAGTATAGGCCCGAGCTCCTACAATGAGCAGTTCTTC.

This chain connects TRBV6-5 to TRBJ2-2; 9 nucleotides agree with TRBD1. Germline V gives CDR1 MNHEY, CDR2 SVGAGI. V lost 7 bases, J lost 5 bases, and 5 bases stayed unmatched. The CDR3 sequence is 14 residues long. The CDR3: CASTTGGYTGELFF. The CDR3 DNA reads TGTGCCAGCACCACAGGGGGCTATACCGGGGAGCTGTTTTTT.

The chain is built from TRBV18 and TRBJ2-3; D possibly corresponds to TRBD1 (6 bases). Germline values: CDR1 KGHSH, CDR2 LQKENI. V lost 0 bases to trimming and J lost 1 base, with 14 bases between them. The CDR3 runs 17 residues. The chain's CDR3 is CASSPPGTRRGTDTQYF. CDR3 nucleotides: TGTGCCAGCTCACCACCGGGGACACGCCGGGGCACAGATACGCAGTATTTT.

V usage is TRBV6-2 or TRBV6-3 and J usage is TRBJ1-5; TRBD1 matches at 7 bases. The CDR3 is made up of 13 amino acids. Trimming removed 6 bases from V and 8 bases from J; junction bases left unmatched: 7. From germline, CDR1 is MNHEY and CDR2 SVGEGT. CDR3 protein: CASSLQGREPQHF. In DNA, the CDR3 is TGTGCCAGCAGCCTACAGGGGAGGGAGCCCCAGCATTTT.

The chain has TRBV21-1 and TRBJ2-3; the table calls TRBD2, which could not be checked here. TRBV21-1 is a documented pseudogene. The CDR3 runs 20 residues. CDR3 in amino acids: CASSKSRTGVAGGQLDTQYF. The CDR3 DNA follows: TGTGCCAGCAGCAAAAGTAGGACAGGGGTGGCGGGAGGGCAATTAGATACGCAGTATTTT.

The J gene is TRBJ1-2, the V gene TRBV20-1; no clear D. V dropped 3 bases and J dropped 8 bases, with 19 bases sitting between them. Germline-derived CDR1 and CDR2 are DFQATT and SNEGSKA (reference sequence). The CDR3 spans 14 residues. CDR3 sequence: CSASPPGGGFGYTF. As DNA, the CDR3 is TGCAGTGCTAGTCCTCCGGGAGGAGGGTTCGGCTACACCTTC.

The genes are TRBV5-6 and TRBJ1-2; D not resolved. The CDR3 runs to 13 residues. CDR1 and CDR2 from the germline V gene are SGHDT and YYEEEE. V shed 4 bases and J shed 4 bases, with 11 bases lying between them. CDR3 in amino acids: CASSPDGPYGYTF. CDR3 sequence (DNA): TGTGCCAGCAGCCCTGACGGTCCCTATGGCTACACCTTC.